This is a list of T cell receptor beta chains from one sample in a study of blood T cells in healthy people across ages. Each CDR3 protein is one row after TCRdb ran MiXCR on the 5' RACE reads. The profile shows approximately 1.5 million distinct CDR3 sequences, around 36% of them singletons. The specimen was blood. These receptors originate from a young woman in good health. Each CDR3 is given with its conserved first and last residue. A D gene is named only where the DNA matches it firmly. Rows give clone size only sometimes, using once, few, many, or a class for an expanded clone.

V gene: TRBV6-2/TRBV6-3; clone size: few; J gene: TRBJ2-7; D gene: -; CDR3 DNA: TGTGCCAGCAGTGGCCCCTGGAGCTACGAGCAGTACTTC; CDR3 protein: CASSGPWSYEQYF
V gene: TRBV7-9; clone size: -; J gene: TRBJ2-1; D gene: -; CDR3 DNA: TGTGCCAGCAGCTTATCTCAGGGAGTGAAGAATGAGCAGTTCTTC; CDR3 protein: CASSLSQGVKNEQFF
V gene: TRBV29-1; clone size: -; J gene: TRBJ1-2; D gene: TRBD1; CDR3 DNA: TGCAGCGTCGACCTGGGACAGGGGGCGGGCTATGGCTACACCTTC; CDR3 protein: CSVDLGQGAGYGYTF
V gene: TRBV4-2; clone size: few; J gene: TRBJ1-6; D gene: TRBD1; CDR3 DNA: TGTGCCAGCAGCCAAGTACCGGGACAGGGCCTCTCAGCCCTCCACTTT; CDR3 protein: CASSQVPGQGLSALHF
V gene: TRBV5-1; clone size: -; J gene: TRBJ2-7; D gene: -; CDR3 DNA: TGCGCCAGCAGCTTTGGCCTATCCTTCTCCTACGAGCAGTACTTC; CDR3 protein: CASSFGLSFSYEQYF
V gene: TRBV5-1; clone size: few; J gene: TRBJ2-1; D gene: -; CDR3 DNA: TGCGCCAGCAGCTTCGCCTCGCGGGGAACCAATGAGCAGTTCTTC; CDR3 protein: CASSFASRGTNEQFF
V gene: TRBV20-1; clone size: -; J gene: TRBJ2-3; D gene: -; CDR3 DNA: TGCAGTGCGGGGGGGGGCCGAGGCACAGATACGCAGTATTTT; CDR3 protein: CSAGGGRGTDTQYF
V gene: TRBV20-1; clone size: once; J gene: TRBJ2-2; D gene: TRBD1; CDR3 DNA: TGCAGTGCCCCTGGACAGGCATCGGGGACCGGGGAGCTGTTTTTT; CDR3 protein: CSAPGQASGTGELFF
V gene: TRBV4-1; clone size: -; J gene: TRBJ1-1; D gene: -; CDR3 DNA: TGCGCCAGCAGCCAACCGGGACACCCGAACACTGAAGCTTTCTTT; CDR3 protein: CASSQPGHPNTEAFF
V gene: TRBV7-6; clone size: few; J gene: TRBJ2-7; D gene: -; CDR3 DNA: TGTGCCAGCAGCGAGGGGAGGTCGGGGGAGCAGTACTTC; CDR3 protein: CASSEGRSGEQYF